The clone carrying this T cell receptor (beta chain) was counted many times. Its antigen is unidentified. This entry is derived from a study of CD8 T cells in ankylosing spondylitis. Whole-study results and caveats: Characteristic of ankylosing spondylitis blood, it appeared, was a TCR beta motif comprising about 8 highly homologous variants. Within matched ankylosing spondylitis synovial fluid, disease-linked clones were reportedly significantly enriched. Previously reported in reactive arthritis synovial fluid and blood were some of the motif variants. A CD8+ phenotype characterized the disease-linked clones, which were relatively rare in peripheral blood.

Quantitative 5'-RACE was performed with molecular barcodes, and it yielded the TCR beta libraries. Via MiXCR, TCRdb re-called the 5' RACE reads, giving one row per CDR3 protein. Of more than 650,000 distinct CDR3 sequences in the sample, approximately 10% were seen once. Germline V CDR1 and CDR2: SGHRS, YFSETQ. Trimming pared 4 bases from V and 1 base from J, leaving 11 bases between. The length of the CDR3 is 14 residues. Sample: blood, either unsorted or a sorted T cell fraction (not recorded which). This receptor was obtained from a male donor with ankylosing spondylitis. The rearrangement joins TRBV5-1 to TRBJ1-1; D call uncertain. In DNA, the CDR3 is TGCGCCAGCAGCAGCGAGGCGCCGAACACTGAAGCTTTCTTT. This translates into CASSSEAPNTEAFF.